This TCR beta chain was identified in a study of early T cells in non-severe SARS-CoV-2 infection. Study overall: The authors sequenced bulk RNA from unsorted whole blood, leaving chains unpaired.

Study results and caveats: Matching results from VDJdb favored anti-spike CD8 responses, leaving private and CD4 specificities undetected.

Notes on this clonotype: What it recognizes is unknown.

TCRdb used MiXCR to reprocess the 5' RACE reads, holding one entry per CDR3 protein. The sample records 37,000 or so distinct CDR3 sequences, approximately 5% being singletons. The sample taken for sequencing was whole blood. This clonotype was obtained from an adult who was a healthcare worker with PCR-confirmed SARS-CoV-2 infection or an uninfected control (not recorded which).

The CDR3 spells CSARPRRTYEQYF. The CDR3 DNA sequence: TGCAGTGCTAGACCCCGGCGGACGTACGAGCAGTACTTC. The chain employs TRBV20-1 and TRBJ2-7, with D uncertain. CDR1 is DFQATT, CDR2 SNEGSKA, per germline (reference sequence). Deletions cut 2 bases from V and 4 bases from J, with 12 bases between. This CDR3 comprises 13 residues.